These T cell receptor beta chains were read from a single sample in a study of blood T cell repertoires in COVID-19. This table comes from immunoSEQ multiplex PCR, and its TCRdb copy is limited to in-frame clones, with some not included. The sample carries 150,000 to 200,000 clones, around 82% recorded once. Sequencing used peripheral blood. The receptors were gathered from a woman in her forties with COVID-19, enrolled during active disease. The CDR3 runs from the conserved cysteine through the conserved F or W. The order of the fields is J gene, D gene, V gene, clone size, CDR3 DNA, CDR3 protein. A D gene is named only where the DNA matches it firmly. Some rows mark clone size as missing; the rest say once, few, many or name a class of expanded clone.

J gene: TRBJ2-1; D gene: TRBD2; V gene: TRBV3-1/TRBV3-2; clone size: .; CDR3 DNA: TGTGCCAGCAGCCAAACGAAACTAGCGGGGGGGAGGAATGAGCAGTTCTTC; CDR3 protein: CASSQTKLAGGRNEQFF
J gene: TRBJ1-1; D gene: TRBD1; V gene: TRBV10-3; clone size: many; CDR3 DNA: TGTGCCATCAGAATAGGGACAGCCAAGAACACTGAAGCTTTCTTT; CDR3 protein: CAIRIGTAKNTEAFF
J gene: TRBJ1-5; D gene: TRBD1; V gene: TRBV6-5; clone size: .; CDR3 DNA: TGTGCCAGCAGTAAGGACAGGGTGCAGCCCCAGCATTTT; CDR3 protein: CASSKDRVQPQHF
J gene: TRBJ1-5; D gene: TRBD1; V gene: TRBV27; clone size: .; CDR3 DNA: TGTGCCAGCAGTCTCGGACAGGGTCAGCCCCAGCATTTT; CDR3 protein: CASSLGQGQPQHF
J gene: TRBJ2-2; D gene: .; V gene: TRBV7-6; clone size: .; CDR3 DNA: TGTGCCAGCAGAGAGTTAGCCGCGAACACCGGGGAGCTGTTTTTT; CDR3 protein: CASRELAANTGELFF
J gene: TRBJ1-6; D gene: .; V gene: TRBV30; clone size: .; CDR3 DNA: TGTGCCTGGCAGAGGAGCTCCTATAATTCACCCCTCCACTTT; CDR3 protein: CAWQRSSYNSPLHF
J gene: TRBJ2-5; D gene: .; V gene: TRBV10-3; clone size: .; CDR3 DNA: TGTGCCATCAGTGCCGGGGGAGAGACCCAGTACTTC; CDR3 protein: CAISAGGETQYF
J gene: TRBJ1-6; D gene: .; V gene: TRBV7-8; clone size: .; CDR3 DNA: TGTGCCAGCAGCTTTTCGGGCCAGCGGGGGAATTCACCCCTCCACTTT; CDR3 protein: CASSFSGQRGNSPLHF
J gene: TRBJ2-1; D gene: .; V gene: TRBV24-1; clone size: .; CDR3 DNA: TGTGCCACAGCGACGGCTGAGACCTACAATGAGCAGTTCTTC; CDR3 protein: CATATAETYNEQFF
J gene: TRBJ2-7; D gene: TRBD1; V gene: TRBV27; clone size: .; CDR3 DNA: TGTGCCAGCGCTTTGGACAGGGGTACCTACGAGCAGTACTTC; CDR3 protein: CASALDRGTYEQYF
J gene: TRBJ2-1; D gene: .; V gene: TRBV6-5; clone size: .; CDR3 DNA: TGTGCCAGCAGTCCTAGCGTTAGCTCCTACAATGAGCAGTTCTTC; CDR3 protein: CASSPSVSSYNEQFF
J gene: TRBJ1-2; D gene: TRBD1; V gene: TRBV7-9; clone size: .; CDR3 DNA: TGTGCCAGCAGCTCACCCGGGACAGGGCCTGGCTACACCTTC; CDR3 protein: CASSSPGTGPGYTF
J gene: TRBJ1-4; D gene: TRBD1; V gene: TRBV30; clone size: .; CDR3 DNA: TGTGCGGGGACAGCAACTAATGAAAAACTGTTTTTT; CDR3 protein: CAGTATNEKLFF
J gene: TRBJ2-6; D gene: .; V gene: TRBV18; clone size: .; CDR3 DNA: TGTGCCAGCTCACCGGAGTTTGGGGGGTTCGGTGGGGCCAACGTCCTGACTTTC; CDR3 protein: CASSPEFGGFGGANVLTF